This paragraph covers one TCR beta chain sequence. This clonotype has more than one count but fewer than ten. Its binding antigen is unknown. No base quality information exists; no much larger clone differs at one position. Systemically healthy Caucasian individuals from Russia, 39 in total and aged 6 to 90 years, were included as donors. Each donor gave around 9.5 milliliters of peripheral blood, collected into EDTA-treated Vacutainer tubes. Ficoll-Paque density-gradient centrifugation was used to isolate PBMCs, with at least 6 million per sample. Total RNA, at least 6 micrograms per sample, was extracted from PBMCs with Trizol reagent. For every donor, an aliquot of PBMCs went through flow cytometry to measure the percentages of naive CD45RAhigh/CD27high T cells. Libraries came from 5' RACE. Instrument on record: Illumina HiSeq 2500. A second PCR of about 7 to 12 cycles was run with a J-beta primer mix and a sample-barcoded 5' primer. A unique molecular identifier was introduced onto each TCR beta cDNA molecule by a template-switch 5' adaptor carrying 12 random nucleotides. Each sample yielded at least 3 million CDR3-containing paired-end reads. All of the RNA was converted into first-strand cDNA using the Mint cDNA synthesis kit, with a TRBC-specific oligonucleotide serving as the primer. After uracil-DNA glycosylase treatment, a first 18-cycle PCR used universal primers M1SS and BC2_uni_R on all cDNA. Per the original workflow: Normalization of each sample was performed by random selection of 1 million high-quality reads, each carrying a distinct molecular identifier. Instead of being binned into consensus sequences, reads with shared molecular identifiers were discarded. CDR3 identification, clonotype clustering and error correction used MiTCR with a Q25 quality threshold and the strictest error-elimination algorithm. A nonparametric unseen species model with Euler transformation was used to estimate a lower bound on total TCR beta diversity. The public reads were run again by TCRdb, first through fastp at Q25 and then through MiXCR, and only productive beta chains were kept. CDR3 protein duplicates are merged, each entry listing the most common genes and DNA. The V and J calls here are based on TCRdb, not the publication. This sample gives about 570,000 distinct CDR3 sequences in total; approximately 26% of them show up just once. The ten biggest clones cover over 3.5% of the sample.

Its CDR3 holds 14 amino acids, cysteine through phenylalanine. The entry retains the CDR3 DNA only, 42 bases that are in frame from base 1. The V and J ends are trimmed by 7 bases and 2 bases, leaving 9 bases between them. This sample stems from a study of blood T cells in healthy people across ages (dated by TCRdb to between 2014 and 2017). Turning to the overall study: Template switching captured roughly one uniquely barcoded TCR beta cDNA molecule per two T cells in model experiments. The study measured age-related changes in TCR beta repertoire diversity using deep sequencing normalized with unique cDNA molecular identifiers. The donors were divided into four age groups: young (average approximately 17 years), middle-aged (roughly 40), aged (approximately 62) and long-lived (82). Using the same blood draw, the study looked at two additional independent replicas of 1 million unique cDNA reads for two donors, one aged 18 to 29 and the other aged 80 or older.

The study at large found these results: As age increased, observed TCR beta diversity per million T cells dropped in a roughly linear way, and a significant reduction was already evident by age 40. The long-lived group showed more naive CD4+ T cells, fewer expanded clones and increased TCR diversity than the aged group, suggesting age selection. Observed TCR beta diversity correlated strongly with the percentage of naive T cells measured by flow cytometry. Estimates of total diversity based on one million sequenced T cells were considered lower bounds and underestimates. Because the CMV infection status of the donors was unknown, age-related changes in expanded clonotypes may potentially have been confounded. Bulk unsorted PBMC profiling prevented conclusive comparison of naive and antigen-experienced compartments.

These same records also appear under a second study, on T cells of mothers and their children. The second investigation adds: Donors were nine systemically healthy Caucasian individuals: three mothers and their six children. cDNA synthesis consumed the entire amount of extracted RNA, loaded at around 1.5 ug RNA in each 15 ul reaction. In the second PCR, sample barcodes and 2-4 random nucleotides were introduced via the M1S primer. Over 9 million TCR beta CDR3 reads were obtained for each mother, and 2.5 million to 3 million reads were obtained for each child. TCR recombination output is similarly shaped by thymic selection in related and unrelated pairs, with a minor effect exerted by inherited differences. Related mother-child pairs always showed normalized repertoire overlap that was slightly higher than in unrelated mother-child pairs, though the difference was never significant. Persistent microchimeric T cell clones were not detected, at a sensitivity of 95 to 100 clones per million clonotypes. To look for features that set related mother-child pairs apart from unrelated individuals, the researchers ran deep NGS to compare the TCR beta repertoires of mothers and children. On average, the children were approximately 12 +/- 4 years old, while the mothers were approximately 40 +/- 4 years old. After adapter ligation was performed with NEBNext reagents, the libraries were sequenced on an Illumina HiSeq 2000 with 100+100 nt paired-end reads. To avoid cross-contamination, the mother libraries and the child libraries were prepared a month apart and sequenced in separate runs. Between 500,000 and 2,000,000 distinct TCR beta clonotypes were identified per donor. Naive TCR beta clonotypes were estimated from low-frequency clonotypes matched to each donor's FACS-determined naive share, without sorting.

Source material: blood. The rearrangement combines TRBV12-3 or TRBV12-4 with TRBJ2-6; the D gene lacks a confident call. The receptor comes from a boy aged 2-9 years in good health. The DNA sequence reads TGTGCCAGCAAACATTTACCTGGGGCCAACGTCCTGACTTTC. Its product reads: CASKHLPGANVLTF.